The rows below give T cell receptor beta chains drawn from one sample of a study of neurological immune-mediated disorders. Each CDR3 protein is one row after TCRdb ran MiXCR on the 5' RACE reads. The sample holds about 31,000 distinct CDR3 sequences, about 4% seen once. Sample: CD4+ T cells from blood. The receptors originated from a woman aged 40 to 50 in good health. CDR3s include the opening cysteine and the closing phenylalanine or tryptophan. D genes are given only for firm matches. Clone size is shown for a subset of rows, as once, few, many or a class of expanded clone.

clone size: many
V gene: TRBV12-3/TRBV12-4
J gene: TRBJ1-2
D gene: TRBD1
CDR3 DNA: TGTGCCATCCGCTCCCGGACAGGACTAGGCTACACCTTC
CDR3 protein: CAIRSRTGLGYTF

clone size: many
V gene: TRBV11-3
J gene: TRBJ2-1
D gene: NA
CDR3 DNA: TGTGCCAGCAGCCGAGACCATGAGCAGTTCTTC
CDR3 protein: CASSRDHEQFF

clone size: many
V gene: TRBV7-7
J gene: TRBJ2-1
D gene: NA
CDR3 DNA: TGTGCTAGCAGCCCCCGGACTGATACCTACAATGAGCAGTTCTTC
CDR3 protein: CASSPRTDTYNEQFF

clone size: NA
V gene: TRBV28
J gene: TRBJ2-3
D gene: NA
CDR3 DNA: TGTGCCAGCAGACTCGGGAGTCGGGGAGATACGCAGTATTTT
CDR3 protein: CASRLGSRGDTQYF

clone size: many
V gene: TRBV29-1
J gene: TRBJ2-2
D gene: TRBD1
CDR3 DNA: TGCAGCGTTGGATCCGGGACAGGGTTGGTGACCGGGGAGCTGTTTTTT
CDR3 protein: CSVGSGTGLVTGELFF

clone size: many
V gene: TRBV5-1
J gene: TRBJ2-5
D gene: TRBD1
CDR3 DNA: TGCGCCAGCAGCTGGGGACAGTACCAAGAGACCCAGTACTTC
CDR3 protein: CASSWGQYQETQYF

clone size: many
V gene: TRBV2
J gene: TRBJ2-5
D gene: NA
CDR3 DNA: TGTGCCAGCGAGAAGAAAGCCTTTGCGGGACGCCCCGTGGTTCGAGAGACCCAGTACTTC
CDR3 protein: CASEKKAFAGRPVVRETQYF

clone size: many
V gene: TRBV5-1
J gene: TRBJ2-2
D gene: NA
CDR3 DNA: TGCGCCAGCCGATTAGGAACTGGGGAGCTGTTTTTT
CDR3 protein: CASRLGTGELFF

clone size: many
V gene: TRBV20-1
J gene: TRBJ2-3
D gene: NA
CDR3 DNA: TGCAGTGCTTCCCCAGCAGAACGGGGAAGCACAGATACGCAGTATTTT
CDR3 protein: CSASPAERGSTDTQYF

clone size: many
V gene: TRBV7-2
J gene: TRBJ1-4
D gene: NA
CDR3 DNA: TGTGCCAGCAGCGCCAGTCGGACTAATGAAAAACTGTTTTTT
CDR3 protein: CASSASRTNEKLFF

clone size: many
V gene: TRBV5-1
J gene: TRBJ1-1
D gene: NA
CDR3 DNA: TGCGCCAGCTATGCCGGAGTCCTGAACACTGAAGCTTTCTTT
CDR3 protein: CASYAGVLNTEAFF

clone size: many
V gene: TRBV10-3
J gene: TRBJ2-2
D gene: NA
CDR3 DNA: TGTGCCATCAGTGAGACGGGCGGGGAGCTGTTTTTT
CDR3 protein: CAISETGGELFF

clone size: many
V gene: TRBV20-1
J gene: TRBJ1-1
D gene: NA
CDR3 DNA: TGCAGTGCTCCGCAGGGAAGGGGCACTGAAGCTTTCTTT
CDR3 protein: CSAPQGRGTEAFF

clone size: many
V gene: TRBV20-1
J gene: TRBJ2-3
D gene: NA
CDR3 DNA: TGCAGTGCCGTAGGGGGGGGCACAGATACGCAGTATTTT
CDR3 protein: CSAVGGGTDTQYF

clone size: many
V gene: TRBV18
J gene: TRBJ1-2
D gene: NA
CDR3 DNA: TGTGCCAGCTCACTCAATAGAAACACCTATGGCTACACCTTC
CDR3 protein: CASSLNRNTYGYTF

clone size: many
V gene: TRBV20-1
J gene: TRBJ1-1
D gene: NA
CDR3 DNA: TGCAGTGCCAGGATTGGGGGGGTTTACACTGAAGCTTTCTTT
CDR3 protein: CSARIGGVYTEAFF

clone size: many
V gene: TRBV18
J gene: TRBJ2-5
D gene: TRBD1
CDR3 DNA: TGTGCCAGCTCTCCCGGGACAGGCTATACGGAGACCCAGTACTTC
CDR3 protein: CASSPGTGYTETQYF

clone size: many
V gene: TRBV6-2/TRBV6-3
J gene: TRBJ2-1
D gene: NA
CDR3 DNA: TGTGCCAGCTCCCGTCGGGTAAGCTCCTACAATGAGCAGTTCTTC
CDR3 protein: CASSRRVSSYNEQFF

clone size: many
V gene: TRBV20-1
J gene: TRBJ1-2
D gene: NA
CDR3 DNA: TGCAGTGCTACAACAGGAATCTATGGCTACACCTTC
CDR3 protein: CSATTGIYGYTF

clone size: many
V gene: TRBV7-2
J gene: TRBJ2-1
D gene: TRBD2
CDR3 DNA: TGTGCCAGCAGCAGTCGGCTTAGTAGCGGGAATTTGGCCCTCGGGGAGCAGTTCTTC
CDR3 protein: CASSSRLSSGNLALGEQFF

clone size: many
V gene: TRBV10-3
J gene: TRBJ1-6
D gene: NA
CDR3 DNA: TGTGCCATCAGTGTTCGACAGGCGGATAATTCACCCCTCCACTTT
CDR3 protein: CAISVRQADNSPLHF

clone size: many
V gene: TRBV7-8
J gene: TRBJ2-6
D gene: TRBD1
CDR3 DNA: TGTGCCAGCAGCCTCAGGGGGAACCCTAGCTCTGGGGCCAACGTCCTGACTTTC
CDR3 protein: CASSLRGNPSSGANVLTF

clone size: many
V gene: TRBV19
J gene: TRBJ2-1
D gene: NA
CDR3 DNA: TGTGCCAGTAGTATTTTTTTCGAGACAGGCAATGAGCAGTTCTTC
CDR3 protein: CASSIFFETGNEQFF

clone size: many
V gene: TRBV5-1
J gene: TRBJ1-4
D gene: NA
CDR3 DNA: TGCGCCAGCAGGGTGCAGGACAATGAAAAACTGTTTTTT
CDR3 protein: CASRVQDNEKLFF